This entry describes one TCR beta chain. The entry originates in a study of CD8+ T cells in alopecia areata. Study as a whole: Treated patients were given oral tofacitinib, which was dosed at 5 to 10 mg twice daily. Dosing spanned 6 to 18 months on tofacitinib, then 6 months off drug.

Indicated treatment: oral pan-JAK inhibitor, 5-10 mg twice daily. Specimens obtained from alopecia areata patients comprised lesional scalp punch biopsies and peripheral blood. The CDR3 consists of 15 residues. V was clipped by 6 bases and J by 5 bases; unmatched bases: 11. Germline values: CDR1 SNHLY, CDR2 FYNNEI. It was cDNA, reverse transcribed from extracted RNA, that served as the sequencing template. Only in-frame clones appear in the TCRdb table, and some are missing; sequencing was by immunoSEQ multiplex PCR. The profile shows about 200,000 clones, around two fifths of them singletons. This specimen consisted of CD4+ T cells sorted from blood, obtained at approximately week 30, from a patient treated with tofacitinib. V and J are TRBV2 and TRBJ2-3; 7 bases are a match to TRBD2. The receptor comes from a human donor with alopecia areata. CDR3 sequence reads: CASSASRGSEDTQYF. The CDR3 DNA is TGTGCCAGCAGCGCCTCCCGCGGGAGTGAAGATACGCAGTATTTT.